The clone carrying this TCR beta chain was found a few times. The sample contains more than one DNA sequence encoding this CDR3. The sample originates from a study of T cell responses to AZD1222 COVID-19 vaccine. CDR1 MDHEN and CDR2 SYDVKM come from the germline V gene. Trimming took 2 bases from V and 8 from J, leaving 6 bases between them. This CDR3 is 12 amino acids long. Clones were sequenced by immunoSEQ multiplex PCR, and TCRdb holds only the in-frame ones, with some missing. This sample has about 92,000 clones, with under 95% found just once. The rearrangement uses TRBV28 and TRBJ1-4; D unresolved. This sequence originates from an adult in good health. The material sequenced was peripheral blood, taken on day 0 of AZD1222 vaccination. In nucleotides, the CDR3 is TGTGCCAGCAGTTTAAGGCCAGAAAAACTGTTTTTT. It translates to CASSLRPEKLFF. The full variable domain, completed using reference TRBV28 and TRBJ1-4, is DVKVTQSSRYLVKRTGEKVFLECVQDMDHENMFWYRQDPGLGLRLIYFSYDVKMKEKGDIPEGYSVSREKKERFSLILESASTNQTSMYLCASSLRPEKLFFGSGTQLSVL.